The clone carrying this T cell receptor beta chain was observed a few times. The antigen is undetermined. The data were obtained in a study of T-cell memory formation after mild COVID-19. Study-wide background: TCR clusters largely stayed donor specific.

Findings of the study overall: Certain responding clones were present in pre-infection memory, suggesting participation of cross-reactive memory.

CDR3 length equals 14 residues. Germline lookup yields CDR1 SGHRS and CDR2 YFSETQ. Trimming stripped 1 base from V and 6 bases from J, with 12 bases between. The authors produced TCR alpha and TCR beta cDNA libraries with sample barcodes and UMIs by 5'RACE using constant-segment primers. TCRdb re-derived calls from the 5' RACE reads in MiXCR, one entry per CDR3 protein. The table has 430,000 or so distinct CDR3 sequences, 25% seen once. V usage is TRBV5-1 and J usage is TRBJ2-3, with a tentative D call TRBD2 (5 bases). The sequence was obtained from an adult woman who had mild COVID-19 (a few samples of this study predate the infection). Cell type and time point are not known. Sequenced material: PBMCs or a T cell subset sorted from them (not recorded which). CDR3 coding DNA: TGCGCCAGCAGCTTGATTAGGGAGCTGGATACGCAGTATTTT. Protein: CASSLIRELDTQYF.